Presented here are 17 T cell receptor beta chains from one specimen sequenced in a study of blood T cell repertoires in COVID-19. Here immunoSEQ multiplex PCR was the method, and the copy in TCRdb shows in-frame clones only, minus some. Here the sample spans over 300,000 clones, around 92% being singletons. The sequenced sample consisted of peripheral blood. The receptors come from a man aged 35-49 years with acute or convalescent COVID-19.

The V gene is TRBV6-5, the J gene TRBJ1-3; D call uncertain. This CDR3 is 15 amino acids long. Trimming took off 6 bases at V and 0 bases at J, with 12 bases between the two ends. Germline V gives CDR1 MNHEY, CDR2 SVGAGI. The CDR3 DNA reads TGTGCCAGCAGGACCACGGGAGTCTCTGGAAACACCATATATTTT. The encoded protein is CASRTTGVSGNTIYF.

V gene TRBV3-1 (or the pseudogene TRBV3-2) combines with J gene TRBJ2-3, with 13 bases identical to TRBD2. This CDR3 is built from 17 residues. Germline V gene sequence: CDR1 LGHDT, CDR2 YNNKEL (reference sequence). V was pared by 4 bases and J by 5 bases, with 9 bases of the junction left unmatched. The CDR3 DNA follows: TGTGCCAGCAGCCCTGGACTAGCGGGGGCCGGGGGAGATACGCAGTATTTT. It codes for CASSPGLAGAGGDTQYF.

This chain uses TRBV4-1 with TRBJ1-2; D possibly corresponds to TRBD1 (5 bases). V was shortened by 1 base and J by 0 bases, with 12 bases between the two germline ends. Germline CDR1 MGHRA, CDR2 YSYEKL. The CDR3 covers 16 residues. CDR3 residues: CASSQGSSGTNYGYTF. The CDR3 coding sequence is TGCGCCAGCAGCCAAGGAAGTTCAGGGACTAACTATGGCTACACCTTC.

This chain connects TRBV5-1 to TRBJ1-5, with D maybe TRBD1 (5 bases). Per germline, CDR1 SGHRS and CDR2 YFSETQ. The length of the CDR3 is 14 residues. With 4 bases removed from V and 7 bases from J, the gap between germline ends came to 15 bases. The CDR3 region is CASSPGGGMQPQHF. In DNA form, the CDR3 reads TGCGCCAGCAGCCCTGGCGGGGGGATGCAGCCCCAGCATTTT.

In its sample, this clone was seen once. The chain is built from TRBV7-9 and TRBJ2-7, with 11 bases identical to TRBD2. The length of the CDR3 is 16 residues. J gave up 6 bases and V 2 bases, and 9 bases lay outside the gene matches. Per the germline V gene, CDR1 is SEHNR and CDR2 is FQNEAQ (reference sequence). CDR3 amino acids: CASSLPTSGVGSEQYF. For the CDR3, the DNA is TGTGCCAGCAGCTTACCGACTAGCGGGGTGGGATCCGAGCAGTACTTC.

The chain has TRBV6-1 and TRBJ2-3, with D perhaps matching TRBD2 (7 bases). The CDR3 has 16 amino acids. Looked up from germline, CDR1 is MNHNS and CDR2 is SASEGT. The V and J ends lost 4 bases and 0 bases respectively, with 14 bases between them. CDR3 loop: CASSGGLAASTDTQYF. DNA for the CDR3: TGTGCCAGCAGTGGGGGGCTAGCGGCTAGCACAGATACGCAGTATTTT.

The chain combines TRBV12-3 or TRBV12-4 with TRBJ2-7, with 8 bases aligning to TRBD2. Germline trimming cut 10 bases from V and 1 base from J; bases unmatched to any gene: 6. The CDR3 has 13 amino acids. CDR3 DNA: TGTGCCACCGGTAGCGGGGCTTCCTACGAGCAGTACTTC. It codes for CATGSGASYEQYF.

The gene calls are TRBV4-2 and TRBJ1-1; D perhaps matches TRBD1 (6 bases). The length of the CDR3 is 16 residues. Per the germline V gene, CDR1 is LGHNA and CDR2 is YNFKEQ. The V end was cut by 3 bases, the J end by 0 bases, with 14 bases between. CDR3 sequence: CASSQNPGQLNTEAFF. CDR3 in DNA: TGTGCCAGCAGCCAGAACCCCGGACAGCTGAACACTGAAGCTTTCTTT.

The gene calls are TRBV5-6 and TRBJ2-7; TRBD2 might be the D (6 bases). V was shortened by 4 bases and J by 6 bases, with 23 bases between the two germline ends. This CDR3 has 16 residues. Per germline, CDR1 SGHDT and CDR2 YYEEEE. DNA of the CDR3: TGTGCCAGCAGCCCAGACACGGACGTCTGGAGGGGCGAGCAGTACTTC. It codes for CASSPDTDVWRGEQYF.

V and J are TRBV4-1 and TRBJ2-6; 12 bases are a match to TRBD1. Germline CDR1 reads MGHRA; CDR2 reads YSYEKL. This CDR3 region has 22 residues. V shed 1 base, J shed 2 bases, and the junction held 15 bases outside the gene matches. The DNA for the CDR3 is TGCGCCAGCAGCCAAGTCTATCGCATACCGGGACAGGGGGCCGCTGGGGCCAACGTCCTGACTTTC. It is translated as CASSQVYRIPGQGAAGANVLTF.

The chain recombines TRBV6-4 with TRBJ1-3, with D tentatively TRBD1 (6 bases). The CDR3 covers 15 residues. Trimming cost V 2 bases and J 6 bases, with 14 bases left between them. CDR1 MRHNA and CDR2 SNTAGT come from the germline V gene. The CDR3, as DNA: TGTGCCAGCAGTGACCTCACAGGGTGGGTAAACACCATATATTTT. Its translation: CASSDLTGWVNTIYF.

The chain recombines TRBV12-3 or TRBV12-4 with TRBJ1-2; D gene ambiguous. This CDR3 comprises 13 residues. Trimming stripped 5 bases from V and 7 bases from J, with 14 bases between. Here the CDR3 reads CASSTDEGRGYTF. CDR3 coding DNA: TGTGCCAGCAGTACCGACGAGGGCCGTGGCTACACCTTC.

The chain links TRBV29-1 to TRBJ1-1; D may be TRBD1 (5 bases). The germline V gene encodes CDR1 SQVTM and CDR2 ANQGSEA. CDR3 length equals 12 residues. Deletions cut 6 bases from V and 4 bases from J, with 12 bases between. The CDR3 DNA follows: TGCAGCGTGCTCTCAGGGATCACTGAAGCTTTCTTT. Its translation is CSVLSGITEAFF. The full variable domain, in which reference TRBV29-1 and TRBJ1-1 provide the parts outside the CDR3, is SAVISQKPSRDICQRGTSLTIQCQVDSQVTMMFWYRQQPGQSLTLIATANQGSEATYESGFVIDKFPISRPNLTFSTLTVSNMSPEDSSIYLCSVLSGITEAFFGQGTRLTVV.

V is TRBV4-3 and J is TRBJ1-1; D is undetermined. Germline V gives CDR1 LGHNA, CDR2 YSLEER. Trimming shortened V by 0 bases and J by 8 bases, and 10 bases separated the two germline ends. The CDR3 totals 13 residues. The CDR3 loop is CASSQDVSSEAFF. CDR3 coding DNA: TGCGCCAGCAGCCAAGACGTAAGCTCAGAAGCTTTCTTT.

This clone was found a few times. Additional DNA sequences in this sample encode the identical CDR3. V is TRBV7-9 and J is TRBJ2-2; D remains ambiguous. CDR1 and CDR2 (germline): SEHNR, FQNEAQ (reference sequence). Trimming left V 1 base short and J 0 bases short, with 9 bases between. This CDR3 has 16 amino acids. The CDR3 sequence: CASSLGHPANTGELFF. CDR3 DNA: TGTGCCAGCAGCTTAGGACACCCGGCGAACACCGGGGAGCTGTTTTTT.

The CDR3 nucleotides read TGTGCCAGCTCACCGGGACACGGCAATCAGCCCCAGCATTTT. Encoded protein: CASSPGHGNQPQHF. The rearrangement uses TRBV18 and TRBJ1-5; possibly TRBD1 for D (6 bases). This CDR3 has 14 residues. V was clipped by 3 bases and J by 2 bases, with 8 bases between them. CDR1 and CDR2 (germline): KGHSH, LQKENI. The full variable domain, its missing parts supplied by reference TRBV18 and TRBJ1-5, is NAGVMQNPRHLVRRRGQEARLRCSPMKGHSHVYWYRQLPEEGLKFMVYLQKENIIDESGMPKERFSAEFPKEGPSILRIQQVVRGDSAAYFCASSPGHGNQPQHFGDGTRLSIL.

This clone occurred once. This sample includes further DNA sequences coding for the same CDR3. The chain joins TRBV5-1 to TRBJ1-1; D gene uncertain. V was cut by 2 bases and J by 1 base, with 6 bases left in between. The CDR3 contains 13 residues. Germline V gene sequence: CDR1 SGHRS, CDR2 YFSETQ. The CDR3 DNA follows: TGCGCCAGCAGCTTAACAGCGAACACTGAAGCTTTCTTT. The encoded protein is CASSLTANTEAFF.